A single sample gave rise to the 18 T cell receptor beta chains below, sequenced in a study of blood T cells in healthy people across ages. Sample-barcoded 5' priming and a J-beta primer mix drove a second PCR of about 6 to 12 cycles. TCRdb used MiXCR to reprocess the 5' RACE reads, holding one entry per CDR3 protein. The sample includes around 780,000 distinct CDR3 sequences, roughly 24% seen only once; the top ten take about 2.9%. The same sample was also used in a study of T cells of mothers and their children.

The sample was blood. The source of these receptors is a boy younger than 18 in good health.

This chain uses TRBV20-1 with TRBJ2-3; no firm D call. V lost 6 bases, J lost 6 bases, and 13 bases lay in between. The CDR3 is 12 residues long. Germline V gene data show CDR1 as DFQATT and CDR2 as SNEGSKA (reference sequence). CDR3 region: CSAPFPKDTQYF. The CDR3 coding sequence is TGCAGTGCCCCGTTCCCTAAGGATACGCAGTATTTT.

The chain uses TRBV2 and TRBJ2-5; D is unresolved. CDR1 is SNHLY, CDR2 FYNNEI, per germline. The CDR3 sequence is 9 residues long. Deletions cut 2 bases from V and 9 bases from J, with 1 base between. The CDR3 region is CASSEPQYF. For the CDR3, the DNA is TGTGCCAGCAGTGAACCCCAGTACTTC.

This clonotype came up once. The gene calls are TRBV20-1 and TRBJ2-3; TRBD2 agrees at 11 bases. The CDR3 has 18 residues. V trimming: 2 bases; J trimming: 3 bases; junction bases outside the gene matches: 13. Germline V lookup: CDR1 DFQATT, CDR2 SNEGSKA (reference sequence). CDR3 in DNA: TGCAGTGCTAGATCCGACTCGGGACTAGCGGTAAAAACAGATACGCAGTATTTT. Protein: CSARSDSGLAVKTDTQYF.

The rearrangement uses TRBV2 and TRBJ2-5, with D uncertain. CDR1 is SNHLY, CDR2 FYNNEI, per germline. The CDR3 contains 14 residues. V gave up 0 bases and J gave up 2 bases, with 7 bases separating them. In DNA form, the CDR3 reads TGTGCCAGCAGTGAAGCACGTCAGCAAGAGACCCAGTACTTC. This gives the protein CASSEARQQETQYF.

This clonotype was picked up a small number of times. The chain links TRBV24-1 to TRBJ2-7; D call uncertain. The J call may not be correct, given that the DNA end is closer to TRBJ2-1. CDR1 and CDR2 (germline): KGHDR, SFDVKD. CDR3 length: 13 residues. CDR3 sequence (DNA): TGTGCCACCAGTTATGGACCCCGTGCTGAGCAGTTCTTC. Its translation is CATSYGPRAEQFF.

This clonotype was counted only a few times. The gene calls are TRBV20-1 and TRBJ2-5; 11 bases fit TRBD2. The CDR3 has 16 residues. The germline V gene has CDR1 DFQATT and CDR2 SNEGSKA (reference sequence). V dropped 0 bases and J dropped 4; count of bases not matched to a gene: 7. DNA for the CDR3: TGCAGTGCTAGAGATGGTAGCGGGGGGGCCGGAGAGACCCAGTACTTC. Translated: CSARDGSGGAGETQYF.

The rearrangement links TRBV7-2 to TRBJ2-3; D gene unclear. The CDR3 has 13 residues. Trimming cost V 5 bases and J 6 bases, with 12 bases left between them. Germline CDR1 SGHTA, CDR2 FQGNSA. The CDR3 spells CASSALTADTQYF. CDR3 in DNA: TGTGCCAGCAGCGCCCTAACGGCGGATACGCAGTATTTT.

This clonotype was found a few times. J is TRBJ2-2 and V is TRBV6-2 or TRBV6-3; TRBD2 agrees at 8 bases. The junction had 13 bases not matched to a gene; V was cut back by 5 bases and J by 2 bases. From germline, CDR1 is MNHEY and CDR2 SVGEGT. The CDR3 has 18 residues. The CDR3: CASSHPDGTSGNTGELFF. CDR3 nucleotide sequence: TGTGCCAGCAGTCACCCAGACGGAACTAGCGGTAACACCGGGGAGCTGTTTTTT.

There are a few counts of this clonotype. V is TRBV20-1 and J is TRBJ2-1; 7 bases line up with TRBD1. Germline trimming cut 0 bases from V and 1 base from J; bases unmatched to any gene: 9. The CDR3 is 17 amino acids. The V gene's germline CDR1 is DFQATT and CDR2 SNEGSKA (reference sequence). The CDR3 protein is CSARDRTGGPSYNEQFF. For the CDR3, the DNA is TGCAGTGCTAGAGATCGGACAGGCGGCCCATCCTACAATGAGCAGTTCTTC.

In its sample, this clonotype was seen a few times. V gene TRBV20-1 combines with J gene TRBJ1-2; TRBD1 matches 10 bases. The CDR3 consists of 13 residues. Trimming removed 0 bases from V and 5 bases from J; junction bases left unmatched: 0. Germline CDR1 reads DFQATT; CDR2 reads SNEGSKA (reference sequence). The CDR3 nucleotides read TGCAGTGCTAGAGAGGGACAGGGGTATGGCTACACCTTC. This translates into CSAREGQGYGYTF.

This clonotype was recorded at least ten times. CDR3 nucleotides: TGTGCCAGCACTAGGGACAGCCAAGAGACCCAGTACTTC. Its translation is CASTRDSQETQYF. The rearrangement links TRBV12-3 or TRBV12-4 to TRBJ2-5; 7 positions agree with TRBD1. Unmatched junction bases numbered 3, after V lost 7 bases and J lost 1 base. The CDR3 spans 13 residues.

The chain couples TRBV5-6 to TRBJ1-1; 9 nucleotides align to TRBD1. CDR1 SGHDT and CDR2 YYEEEE come from the germline V gene. This CDR3 is built from 16 residues. V trimming: 0 bases; J trimming: 3 bases; junction bases outside the gene matches: 6. DNA of the CDR3: TGTGCCAGCAGCTTGGCTTACAGGGGGCTCGACACTGAAGCTTTCTTT. Its translation is CASSLAYRGLDTEAFF.

Comment on this clonotype: The junction and the germline gene differ at one end; a read error may be behind it. This chain joins TRBV20-1 and TRBJ1-3, with D uncertain. The CDR3 loop spans 12 amino acids. CDR1 is DFQATT and CDR2 is SNEGSKA in the germline V gene (reference sequence). The CDR3 DNA follows: TGCAGTGCTAGAGGGCTGGGAAACGCCATATATTTT. Its translation: CSARGLGNAIYF.

V and J are TRBV4-1 and TRBJ2-3; no clear D gene. Trimming cost V 1 base and J 0 bases, with 11 bases left between them. Germline V lookup: CDR1 MGHRA, CDR2 YSYEKL. The CDR3 runs 16 residues. DNA of the CDR3: TGCGCCAGCAGCCAAGTGTACGAGCGTAGCACAGATACGCAGTATTTT. Protein product: CASSQVYERSTDTQYF.

J is TRBJ2-1 and V is TRBV20-1; no reliable D call. CDR1 is DFQATT and CDR2 is SNEGSKA in the germline V gene (reference sequence). The CDR3 covers 15 residues. V was shortened by 6 bases and J by 0 bases, with 15 bases between the two germline ends. The CDR3 bases are TGCAGTGCCGTCGCTTTGGCGGACTCCTACAATGAGCAGTTCTTC. It translates to CSAVALADSYNEQFF.

In its sample, this clonotype was seen a few times. V gene TRBV2 combines with J gene TRBJ1-2; 7 bases line up with TRBD1. The CDR3 extends over 13 amino acids. CDR1 and CDR2 from the germline V gene are SNHLY and FYNNEI. Unmatched junction bases numbered 6, after V lost 6 bases and J lost 5 bases. CDR3 sequence (DNA): TGTGCCAGCAGACAGGGGAAATGGTATGGCTACACCTTC. It encodes CASRQGKWYGYTF. Full variable domain (missing parts from reference TRBV2 and TRBJ1-2): EPEVTQTPSHQVTQMGQEVILRCVPISNHLYFYWYRQILGQKVEFLVSFYNNEISEKSEIFDDQFSVERPDGSNFTLKIRSTKLEDSAMYFCASRQGKWYGYTFGSGTRLTVV.

This clonotype occurred a few times. The chain employs TRBV7-2 and TRBJ2-5; TRBD1 might be the D (6 bases). V lost 3 bases to trimming and J lost 0 bases, with 11 bases between them. The CDR3 spans 15 residues. Germline lookup yields CDR1 SGHTA and CDR2 FQGNSA. CDR3 sequence: CASSFQTGDQETQYF. As DNA, the CDR3 is TGTGCCAGCAGCTTTCAGACAGGTGACCAAGAGACCCAGTACTTC.

The genes are TRBV29-1 and TRBJ2-5; D not resolved. The J call may be faulty, since TRBJ2-1 better matches the DNA end. Germline loops: CDR1 SQVTM, CDR2 ANQGSEA. This CDR3 contains 14 residues. The CDR3 here is CSVEGQVIVDEQFF. The CDR3 nucleotides are TGCAGCGTTGAAGGGCAGGTAATCGTCGATGAGCAGTTCTTC.